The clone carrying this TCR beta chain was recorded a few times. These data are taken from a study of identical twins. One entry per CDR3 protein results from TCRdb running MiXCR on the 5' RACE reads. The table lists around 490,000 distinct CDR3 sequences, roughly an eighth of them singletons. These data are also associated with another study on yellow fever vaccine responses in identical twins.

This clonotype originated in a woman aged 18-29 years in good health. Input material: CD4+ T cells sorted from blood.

The CDR3 spells CASSTITGLSGVNTGELFF. The CDR3 DNA sequence: TGCGCCAGCAGCACTATAACCGGCCTGAGCGGGGTAAACACCGGGGAGCTGTTTTTT. The rearrangement uses TRBV4-1 and TRBJ2-2, with 7 bases that match TRBD2. The V gene end was trimmed by 5 bases and the J gene end by 2 bases; junction bases not matched to a gene: 17. Germline values: CDR1 MGHRA, CDR2 YSYEKL. The CDR3 covers 19 residues.